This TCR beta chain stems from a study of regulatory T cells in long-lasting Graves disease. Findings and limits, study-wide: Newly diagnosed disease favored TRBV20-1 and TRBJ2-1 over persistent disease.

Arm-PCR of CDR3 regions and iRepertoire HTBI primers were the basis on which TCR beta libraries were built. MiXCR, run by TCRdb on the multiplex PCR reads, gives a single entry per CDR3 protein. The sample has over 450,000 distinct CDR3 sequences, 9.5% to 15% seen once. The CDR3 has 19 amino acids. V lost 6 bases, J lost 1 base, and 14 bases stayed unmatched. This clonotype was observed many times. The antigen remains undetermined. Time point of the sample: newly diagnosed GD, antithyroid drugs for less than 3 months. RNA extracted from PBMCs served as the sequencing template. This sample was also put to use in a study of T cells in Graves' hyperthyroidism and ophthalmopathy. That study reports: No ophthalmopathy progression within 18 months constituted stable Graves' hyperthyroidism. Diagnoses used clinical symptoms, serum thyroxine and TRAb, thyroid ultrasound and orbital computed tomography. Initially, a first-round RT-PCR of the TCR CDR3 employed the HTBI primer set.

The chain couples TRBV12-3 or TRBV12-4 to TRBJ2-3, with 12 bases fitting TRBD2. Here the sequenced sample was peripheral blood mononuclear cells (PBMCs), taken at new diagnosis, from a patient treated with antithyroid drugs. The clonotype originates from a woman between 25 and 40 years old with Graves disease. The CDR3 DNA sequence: TGTGCCAGCAGAGTCAATAGACTAGCGGGAGCGATTGGCACAGATACGCAGTATTTT. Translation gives CASRVNRLAGAIGTDTQYF.